This TCR beta chain was sequenced in a study of blood T cell repertoires in COVID-19. Whole-study context: The analysed material was cDNA or gDNA that came from T cells, B-cell-depleted T cells, or PBMCs.

Germline V lookup: CDR1 LGHDT, CDR2 YNNKEL (reference sequence). CDR3 length: 15 residues. Trimming removed 9 bases from V and 4 bases from J; junction bases left unmatched: 11. TCRdb's table, derived via immunoSEQ multiplex PCR, lists solely in-frame clones and lacks some. This sample has some 450,000 clones, with roughly 89% found just once. The chain uses TRBV3-1 (or the pseudogene TRBV3-2) and TRBJ1-3; the match to TRBD1 covers 8 bases. The receptor was isolated from a young man with COVID-19, enrolled during active disease. The sequenced sample consisted of peripheral blood. The CDR3 loop is CASQIAGGLGNTIYF. The CDR3 DNA is TGTGCCAGTCAAATAGCAGGGGGCTTAGGAAACACCATATATTTT.